The clone carrying this T cell receptor beta chain was observed once. The CDR3 has 13 residues. V lost 4 bases to trimming and J lost 4 bases, with 7 bases between them. Germline V CDR1 and CDR2: SEHNR, FQNEAQ (reference sequence). Intraepithelial and lamina propria lymphocytes were released after the graft tissue was processed. The sample is drawn from a study of graft-versus-host responses after intestinal transplantation. Libraries were prepared by immunoSEQ multiplex PCR; TCRdb keeps only in-frame clonotypes and omits some of them. The data show about 5,600 clones, about 75% seen once. The sample here was ileum tissue, taken around 230 days after intestinal transplant. This chain links TRBV7-9 with TRBJ2-2, with D possibly TRBD2 on 5 matching bases. The receptor was isolated from a human patient who received an intestinal transplant, so some T cells may come from the graft donor. As DNA, the CDR3 is TGTGCCAGCAGCTCCACTAGCACCGGGGAGCTGTTTTTT. Protein product: CASSSTSTGELFF.